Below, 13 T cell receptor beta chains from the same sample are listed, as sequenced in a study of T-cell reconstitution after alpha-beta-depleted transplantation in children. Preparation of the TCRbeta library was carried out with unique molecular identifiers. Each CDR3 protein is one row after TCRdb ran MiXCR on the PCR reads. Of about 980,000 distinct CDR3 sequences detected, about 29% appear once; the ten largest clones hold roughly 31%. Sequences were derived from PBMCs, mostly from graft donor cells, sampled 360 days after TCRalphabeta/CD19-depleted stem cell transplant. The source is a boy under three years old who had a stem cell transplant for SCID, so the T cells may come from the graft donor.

The CDR3 spells CSAPSVGYEQYF. Written as DNA, the CDR3 is TGCAGTGCCCCCAGCGTGGGCTACGAGCAGTACTTC. The V call is TRBV20-1, the J call TRBJ2-7; D is undetermined. V lost 6 bases and J 3 bases, leaving 12 bases between the germline ends. Germline values: CDR1 DFQATT, CDR2 SNEGSKA (reference sequence). This CDR3 contains 12 residues.

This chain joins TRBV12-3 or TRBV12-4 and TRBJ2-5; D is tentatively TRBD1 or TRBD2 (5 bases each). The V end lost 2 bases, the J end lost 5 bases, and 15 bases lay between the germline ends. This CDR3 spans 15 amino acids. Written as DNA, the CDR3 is TGTGCCAGCAGTTTAAGGGGACCCCAACGGGAGACCCAGTACTTC. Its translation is CASSLRGPQRETQYF.

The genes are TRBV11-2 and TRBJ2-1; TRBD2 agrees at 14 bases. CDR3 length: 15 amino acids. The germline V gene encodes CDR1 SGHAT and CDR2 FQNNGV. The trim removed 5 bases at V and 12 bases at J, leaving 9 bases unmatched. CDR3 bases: TGTGCCAGCAGCCGGGGGACTAGCGGGGGACTCGGGCAGTTCTTC. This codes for CASSRGTSGGLGQFF.

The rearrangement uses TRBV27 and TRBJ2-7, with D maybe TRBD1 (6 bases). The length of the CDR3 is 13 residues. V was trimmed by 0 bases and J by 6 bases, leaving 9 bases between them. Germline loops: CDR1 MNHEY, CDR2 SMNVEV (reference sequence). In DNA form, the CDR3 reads TGTGCCAGCAGTTTATCCACAGGGAGCGAGCAGTACTTC. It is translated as CASSLSTGSEQYF.

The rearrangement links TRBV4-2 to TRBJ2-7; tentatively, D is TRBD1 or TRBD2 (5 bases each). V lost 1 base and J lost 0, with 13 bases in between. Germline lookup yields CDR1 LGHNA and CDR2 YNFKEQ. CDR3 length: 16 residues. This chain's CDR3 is CASSQVGDGSSYEQYF. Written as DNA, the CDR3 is TGTGCCAGCAGCCAAGTGGGGGACGGTAGCTCCTACGAGCAGTACTTC.

The CDR3 region is CASRVPTSGRYTDTQYF. CDR3 DNA sequence: TGCGCCAGCAGGGTCCCGACTAGCGGGCGCTACACAGATACGCAGTATTTT. The V and J genes are TRBV5-1 and TRBJ2-3, with TRBD2 identical over 10 bases. Germline V gene sequence: CDR1 SGHRS, CDR2 YFSETQ. V was clipped by 5 bases and J by 2 bases; unmatched bases: 11. CDR3 length equals 17 residues.

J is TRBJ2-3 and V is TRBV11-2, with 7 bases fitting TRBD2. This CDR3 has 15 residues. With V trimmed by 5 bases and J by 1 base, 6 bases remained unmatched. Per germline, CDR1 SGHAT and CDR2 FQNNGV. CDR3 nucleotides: TGTGCCAGCAGCGACCCGAGCGGGGGCACAGATACGCAGTATTTT. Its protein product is CASSDPSGGTDTQYF.

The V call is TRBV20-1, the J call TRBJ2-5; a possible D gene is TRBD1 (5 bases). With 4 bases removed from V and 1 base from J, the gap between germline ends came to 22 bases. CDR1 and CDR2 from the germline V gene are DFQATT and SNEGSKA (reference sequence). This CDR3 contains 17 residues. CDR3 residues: CSATPPWGFVPQETQYF. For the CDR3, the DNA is TGCAGTGCTACACCACCTTGGGGCTTCGTGCCCCAAGAGACCCAGTACTTC.

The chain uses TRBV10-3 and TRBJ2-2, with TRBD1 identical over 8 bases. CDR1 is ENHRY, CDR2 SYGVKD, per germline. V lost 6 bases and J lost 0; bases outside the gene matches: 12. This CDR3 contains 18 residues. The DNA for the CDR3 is TGTGCCATCAGGGACGGCGGACAGGGCACCTCGAACACCGGGGAGCTGTTTTTT. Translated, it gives CAIRDGGQGTSNTGELFF.

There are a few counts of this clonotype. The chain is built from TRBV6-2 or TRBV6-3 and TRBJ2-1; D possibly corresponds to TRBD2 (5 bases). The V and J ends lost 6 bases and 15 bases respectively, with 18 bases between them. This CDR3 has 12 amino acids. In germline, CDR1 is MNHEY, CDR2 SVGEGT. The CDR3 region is CASSSVDSRGFF. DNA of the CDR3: TGTGCCAGCAGCTCGGTGGACTCCCGGGGGTTCTTC.

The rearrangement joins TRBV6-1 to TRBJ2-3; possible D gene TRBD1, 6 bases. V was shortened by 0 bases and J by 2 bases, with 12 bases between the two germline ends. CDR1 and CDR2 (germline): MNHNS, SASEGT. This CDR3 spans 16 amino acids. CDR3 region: CASSEASGTFTDTQYF. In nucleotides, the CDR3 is TGTGCCAGCAGTGAAGCATCCGGGACATTCACAGATACGCAGTATTTT.

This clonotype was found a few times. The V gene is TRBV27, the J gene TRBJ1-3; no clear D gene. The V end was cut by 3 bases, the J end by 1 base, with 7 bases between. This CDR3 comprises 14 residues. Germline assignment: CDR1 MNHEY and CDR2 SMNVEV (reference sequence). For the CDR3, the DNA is TGTGCCAGCAGTTTGAGGGAGTCTGGAAACACCATATATTTT. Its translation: CASSLRESGNTIYF.

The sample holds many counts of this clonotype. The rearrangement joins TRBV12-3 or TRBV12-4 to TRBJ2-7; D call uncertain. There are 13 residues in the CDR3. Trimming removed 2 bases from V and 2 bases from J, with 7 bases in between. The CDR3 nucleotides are TGTGCCAGCAGTTTAAGACGAACCTACGAGCAGTACTTC. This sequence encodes CASSLRRTYEQYF.